This T cell receptor beta chain comes out of a study of blood T cells in healthy people across ages. The study's findings and limits: A conclusive naive versus antigen-experienced comparison was prevented by the unsorted PBMCs.

Germline assignment: CDR1 MNHNS and CDR2 SASEGT. J lost 0 bases, V lost 3 bases, and 6 bases had no gene match. The CDR3 covers 16 residues. Worth noting for this clonotype: Antigen specificity is unknown.

For the second PCR, which ran for 7 to 11 cycles, a sample-barcoded 5' primer and a J-beta primer mix were used. TCRdb independently ran MiXCR on the 5' RACE reads; one entry per CDR3 protein. The sample includes about 1.8 million distinct CDR3 sequences, roughly 52% of them seen just once. This TCR was recovered from a woman aged 40 to 50 in good health. This chain joins TRBV6-1 and TRBJ2-5, with 8 bases identical to TRBD2. Sequencing was done on a sample of blood. The CDR3 region is CASSDWRGAYQETQYF. CDR3 sequence (DNA): TGTGCCAGCAGTGATTGGCGGGGGGCGTACCAAGAGACCCAGTACTTC.